This record covers a single T cell receptor (beta chain). The data were obtained in a study of shared clonotypes between healthy human individuals. Profiled with immunoSEQ multiplex PCR; TCRdb holds only in-frame clones, not every one. The sample lists 2,500,000 or so clones; 80% to 95% were seen once. Specimen: naive CD4+ T cells from PBMCs. Regarding subset: CD45RA+ positively selected. The receptor was derived from a man aged 18 to 30 in good health. Some clones in this sample may be carry-over from other donors' samples.

CDR3 nucleotides: TGTGCCAGCAGAGGGCCGGCCGTGACGAGCTCTGGAAACACCATATATTTT. It yields the protein CASRGPAVTSSGNTIYF. The chain is built from TRBV27 and TRBJ1-3; D gene unclear. Per germline, CDR1 MNHEY and CDR2 SMNVEV (reference sequence). CDR3 length: 17 amino acids. V lost 6 bases and J 0 bases, leaving 18 bases between the germline ends.